This T cell receptor beta chain stems from a study of radiotherapy plus CTLA-4 blockade in lung cancer. Per germline, CDR1 MNHEY and CDR2 SMNVEV (reference sequence). V lost 6 bases to trimming and J lost 1 base, with 9 bases between them. The CDR3 is 13 amino acids. TCRdb's table, derived via immunoSEQ multiplex PCR, lists solely in-frame clones and lacks some. The sample holds about 48,000 clones, 65% to 90% seen once. This receptor was taken from a human donor with non-small cell lung cancer that progressed on radiotherapy plus ipilimumab. Some clones in this sample may be carry-over from other donors' samples. The rearrangement joins TRBV27 to TRBJ2-5; no definite D call. The sequenced sample was peripheral blood, obtained from a patient treated with radiotherapy plus ipilimumab. The CDR3 reads CASRAELQETQYF. The CDR3 bases are TGTGCCAGCAGGGCGGAACTCCAAGAGACCCAGTACTTC.